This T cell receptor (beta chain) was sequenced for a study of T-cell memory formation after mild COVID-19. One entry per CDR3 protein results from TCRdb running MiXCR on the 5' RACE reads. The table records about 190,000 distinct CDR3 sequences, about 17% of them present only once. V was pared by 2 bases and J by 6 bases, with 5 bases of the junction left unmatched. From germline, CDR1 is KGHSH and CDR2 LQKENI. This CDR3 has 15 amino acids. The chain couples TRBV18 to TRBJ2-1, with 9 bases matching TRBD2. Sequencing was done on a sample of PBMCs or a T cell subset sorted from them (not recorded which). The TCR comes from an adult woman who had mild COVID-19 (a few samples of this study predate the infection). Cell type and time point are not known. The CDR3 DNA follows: TGTGCCAGCTCACCAAGCGGGAGGCGTTCCAATGAGCAGTTCTTC. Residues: CASSPSGRRSNEQFF. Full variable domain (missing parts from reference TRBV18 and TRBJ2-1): NAGVMQNPRHLVRRRGQEARLRCSPMKGHSHVYWYRQLPEEGLKFMVYLQKENIIDESGMPKERFSAEFPKEGPSILRIQQVVRGDSAAYFCASSPSGRRSNEQFFGPGTRLTVL.